The present entry profiles one T cell receptor beta chain with its context. Germline V gives CDR1 MNHEY, CDR2 SVGAGI. The V end was cut by 2 bases, the J end by 6 bases, with 9 bases between. This CDR3 contains 13 residues. These data belong to a study of OX40 agonist ivuxolimab in advanced cancers. The data were produced by immunoSEQ multiplex PCR, yet TCRdb's version contains in-frame clones alone and is incomplete. The sample lists just under 75,000 clones; 90% to 95% were seen once. The specimen comprised CD4+ or CD8+ T cells sorted from blood, sampled in a trial of the OX40 agonist ivuxolimab. V and J are TRBV6-5 and TRBJ2-3, with D perhaps TRBD2 (5 bases). The receptor was derived from an adult with an advanced solid tumor such as melanoma, head and neck, liver or kidney cancer. CDR3 residues: CASSYLGADTQYF. The CDR3 DNA follows: TGTGCCAGCAGTTACCTGGGAGCTGATACGCAGTATTTT.